This T cell receptor (beta chain) was sequenced during a study of blood T cell repertoires in COVID-19 (dated by TCRdb to 2020 to 2022). A note on the overall study: The collaborator samples originated in the United States, Italy and Spain and spanned the acute and convalescent phases of COVID-19. The prospective study material was composed of cDNA or gDNA derived from T cells, B-cell-depleted T cells, or PBMCs. Deeply sampled blood TCRbeta repertoires from subjects exposed to, actively infected with, or recovered from COVID-19 were included in the dataset. A freely available public database, intended as a resource for researchers studying the immune response to SARS-CoV-2, is where the repertoires were released. The samples were drawn from the first 160 participants of the ongoing ImmuneRACE study and from over a thousand subjects provided by 6 global collaborators. A de-identified subject ID, COVID-19 status, age in years and sex were almost always included in the sample metadata. HLA class I and class II types, where available, came from metadata supplied by the sample provider rather than from assay-based typing.

Participants in the prospective study were enrolled through a virtual design, were aged 18 to 89 years, and lived in approximately 25 United States geographic areas. Cohort assignment in the prospective study relied on participant-reported clinical history from a screening survey and a study questionnaire. Mobile phlebotomists in the prospective study collected whole blood, serum and a nasopharyngeal or oropharyngeal swab from every participant. Prospective study participants could optionally give additional blood draws and questionnaires over an approximately 2-month period. Before DNA extraction, prospective study blood samples were shipped either frozen or at room temperature. The paper as a whole reports these results and caveats: The amount of clinical and demographic metadata varied by source and participant and was provided uncurated.

The cysteine opens and the phenylalanine closes a CDR3 of 15 amino acids. CDR3 DNA only is kept here, 45 bases in frame from base 1. CDR1 is given as MNHGY and CDR2 as SVAAGI, both from the germline V gene. V loses 3 bases of germline sequence and J loses 2 bases, and the interval between the two ends is 14 bases. In regard to this clone: Its antigen remains undetermined. Base quality data are lacking; no much larger clone is found one base away.

TCRbeta CDR3 regions were amplified from genomic DNA by means of the immunoSEQ Assay, a bias-controlled multiplex PCR. From the authors' description of their analysis: Nucleated cell counts per sample were estimated from amplification of reference gene primers within the assay. Sequence reads were collapsed and filtered to measure the absolute abundance of every unique TCRbeta CDR3 rearrangement. For each sample, productive Simpson clonality was calculated as the square root of Simpson's diversity index over productive rearrangements. TCRdb provides this immuneACCESS table in a form limited to in-frame rearrangements. Some clones are lacking; in checked studies, under half of them reflect an unresolved V gene, and why the rest are absent is not known. The V and J calls and the clone size are those of that table, but D and trimming were determined from the DNA. In this sample the table shows about 210,000 clones, around 90% of which occur a single time. The top ten clonotypes cover under 13% of the sample.

The chain is made from TRBV6-9 and TRBJ2-7; possibly the D gene is TRBD2, per 5 matching bases. This clonotype originated in a man aged 18 to 29 with acute COVID-19. What was sequenced was PBMCs or T cells enriched from blood (not recorded which). The sequenced DNA: TGTGCCAGCAGTTACGTGCGGGTCCCAACCTACGAGCAGTACTTC. Translation gives CASSYVRVPTYEQYF.